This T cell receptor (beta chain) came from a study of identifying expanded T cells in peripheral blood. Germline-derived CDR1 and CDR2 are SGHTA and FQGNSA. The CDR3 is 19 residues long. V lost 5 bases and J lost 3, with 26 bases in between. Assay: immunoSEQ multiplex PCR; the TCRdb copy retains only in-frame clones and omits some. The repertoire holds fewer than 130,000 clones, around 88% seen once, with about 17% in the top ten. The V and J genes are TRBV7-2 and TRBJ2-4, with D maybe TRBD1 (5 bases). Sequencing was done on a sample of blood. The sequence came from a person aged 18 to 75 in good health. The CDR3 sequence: CASSKFSRSQGYDKNIQYF. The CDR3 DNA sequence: TGTGCCAGCAGCAAATTCTCTCGAAGCCAGGGTTACGACAAAAACATTCAGTACTTC.